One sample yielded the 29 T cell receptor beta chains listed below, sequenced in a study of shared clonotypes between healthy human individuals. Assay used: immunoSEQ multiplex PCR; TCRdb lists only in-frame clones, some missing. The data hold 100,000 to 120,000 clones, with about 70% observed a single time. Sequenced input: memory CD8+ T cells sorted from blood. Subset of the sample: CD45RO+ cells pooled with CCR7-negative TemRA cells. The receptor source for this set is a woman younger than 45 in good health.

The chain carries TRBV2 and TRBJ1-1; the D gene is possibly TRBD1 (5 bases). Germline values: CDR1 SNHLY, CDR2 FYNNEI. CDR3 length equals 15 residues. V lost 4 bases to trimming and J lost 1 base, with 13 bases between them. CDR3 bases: TGTGCCAGCAGTGTCCCCCCAGGGAGGAACACTGAAGCTTTCTTT. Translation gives CASSVPPGRNTEAFF.

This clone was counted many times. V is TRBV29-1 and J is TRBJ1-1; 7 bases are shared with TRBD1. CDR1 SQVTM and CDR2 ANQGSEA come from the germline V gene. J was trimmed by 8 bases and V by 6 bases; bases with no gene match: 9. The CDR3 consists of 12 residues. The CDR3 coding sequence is TGCAGCGTCTTTTGGGGACAGCGCGAAGCTTTCTTT. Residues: CSVFWGQREAFF.

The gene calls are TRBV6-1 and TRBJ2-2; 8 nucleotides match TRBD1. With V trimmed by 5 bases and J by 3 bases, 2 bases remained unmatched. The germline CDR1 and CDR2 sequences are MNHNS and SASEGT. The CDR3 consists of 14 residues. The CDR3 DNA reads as TGTGCCAGCAGTATGACAGGGGACACCGGGGAGCTGTTTTTT. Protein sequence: CASSMTGDTGELFF.

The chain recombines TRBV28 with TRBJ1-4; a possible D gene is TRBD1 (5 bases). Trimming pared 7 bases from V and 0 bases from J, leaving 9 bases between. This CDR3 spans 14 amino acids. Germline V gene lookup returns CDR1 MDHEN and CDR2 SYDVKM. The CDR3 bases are TGTGCCAGCAAATGGGGGACAACTAATGAAAAACTGTTTTTT. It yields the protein CASKWGTTNEKLFF.

The DNA of the CDR3 is TGTGCCAGCAGCGAGGACGGCAGCTCCTACAATGAGCAGTTCTTC. Translating gives CASSEDGSSYNEQFF. J is TRBJ2-1 and V is TRBV9; no clear D gene. The CDR3 has 15 residues. V lost 3 bases to trimming and J lost 0 bases, with 10 bases between them. Germline CDR1 is SGDLS and CDR2 is YYNGEE. Combining the CDR3 with reference TRBV9 and TRBJ2-1 gives the whole variable domain DSGVTQTPKHLITATGQRVTLRCSPRSGDLSVYWYQQSLDQGLQFLIQYYNGEERAKGNILERFSAQQFPDLHSELNLSSLELGDSALYFCASSEDGSSYNEQFFGPGTRLTVL.

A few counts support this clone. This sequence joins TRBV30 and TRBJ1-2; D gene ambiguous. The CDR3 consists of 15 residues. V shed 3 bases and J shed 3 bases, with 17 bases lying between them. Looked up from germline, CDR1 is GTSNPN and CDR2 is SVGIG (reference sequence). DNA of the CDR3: TGTGCCTGGAGAGGGTCCAAGGGCCCCCACTATGGCTACACCTTC. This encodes CAWRGSKGPHYGYTF.

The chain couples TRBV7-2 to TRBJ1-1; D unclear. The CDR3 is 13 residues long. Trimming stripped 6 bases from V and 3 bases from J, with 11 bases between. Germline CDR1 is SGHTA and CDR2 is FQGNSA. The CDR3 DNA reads TGTGCCAGCAGAGAACAGCAGGACACTGAAGCTTTCTTT. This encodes CASREQQDTEAFF.

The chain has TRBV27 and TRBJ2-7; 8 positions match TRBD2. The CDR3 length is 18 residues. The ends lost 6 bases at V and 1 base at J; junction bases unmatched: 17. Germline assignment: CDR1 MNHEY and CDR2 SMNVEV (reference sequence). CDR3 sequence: CASSPSSWEREPSYEQYF. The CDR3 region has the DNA TGTGCCAGCAGCCCGTCCTCGTGGGAGCGGGAGCCATCCTACGAGCAGTACTTC.

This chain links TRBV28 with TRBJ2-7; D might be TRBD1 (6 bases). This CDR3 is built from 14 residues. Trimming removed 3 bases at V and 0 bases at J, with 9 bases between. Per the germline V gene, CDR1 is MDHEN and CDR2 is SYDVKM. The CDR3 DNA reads TGTGCCAGCAGTTTGCAAGGGGGCTCCTACGAGCAGTACTTC. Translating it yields CASSLQGGSYEQYF.

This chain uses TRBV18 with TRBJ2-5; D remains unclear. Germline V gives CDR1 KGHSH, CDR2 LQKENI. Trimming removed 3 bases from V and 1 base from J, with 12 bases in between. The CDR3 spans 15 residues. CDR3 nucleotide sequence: TGTGCCAGCTCACCCCAGAGAACGTTCCAAGAGACCCAGTACTTC. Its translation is CASSPQRTFQETQYF.

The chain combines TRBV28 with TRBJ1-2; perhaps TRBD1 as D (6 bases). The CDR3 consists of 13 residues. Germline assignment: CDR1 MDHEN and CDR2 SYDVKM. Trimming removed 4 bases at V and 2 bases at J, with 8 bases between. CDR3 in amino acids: CASSSDRNYGYTF. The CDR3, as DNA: TGTGCCAGCAGTTCCGACAGGAACTATGGCTACACCTTC.

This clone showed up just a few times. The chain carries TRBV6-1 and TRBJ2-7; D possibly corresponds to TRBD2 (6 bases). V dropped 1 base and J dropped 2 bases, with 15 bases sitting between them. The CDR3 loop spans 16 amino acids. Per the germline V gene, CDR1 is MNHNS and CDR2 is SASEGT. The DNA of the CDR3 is TGTGCCAGCAGTGAAGAGGAAGGTAGCGGACCCTACGAGCAGTACTTC. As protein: CASSEEEGSGPYEQYF.

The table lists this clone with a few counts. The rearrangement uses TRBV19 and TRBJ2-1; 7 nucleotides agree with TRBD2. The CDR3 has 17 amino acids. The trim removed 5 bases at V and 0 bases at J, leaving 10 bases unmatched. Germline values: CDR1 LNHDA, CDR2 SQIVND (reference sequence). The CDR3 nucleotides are TGTGCCAGTAGTGCCCGGGTAGCGGGTTTCTCCTACAATGAGCAGTTCTTC. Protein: CASSARVAGFSYNEQFF.

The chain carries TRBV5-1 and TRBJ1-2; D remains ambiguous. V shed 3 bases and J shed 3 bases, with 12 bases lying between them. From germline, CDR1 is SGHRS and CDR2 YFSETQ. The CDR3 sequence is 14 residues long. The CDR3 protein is CASSYVWADYGYTF. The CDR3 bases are TGCGCCAGCAGCTATGTCTGGGCCGACTATGGCTACACCTTC.

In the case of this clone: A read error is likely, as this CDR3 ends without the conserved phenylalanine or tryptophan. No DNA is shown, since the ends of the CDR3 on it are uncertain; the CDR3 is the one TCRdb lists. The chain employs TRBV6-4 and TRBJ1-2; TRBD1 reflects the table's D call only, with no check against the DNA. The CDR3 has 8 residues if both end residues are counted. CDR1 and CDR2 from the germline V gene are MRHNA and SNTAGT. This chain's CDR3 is CATPRDSS.

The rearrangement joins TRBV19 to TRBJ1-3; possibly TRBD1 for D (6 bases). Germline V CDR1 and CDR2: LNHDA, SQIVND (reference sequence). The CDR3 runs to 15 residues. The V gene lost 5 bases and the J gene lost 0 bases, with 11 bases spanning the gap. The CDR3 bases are TGTGCCAGTAGTGTACAGGGCTACTCTGGAAACACCATATATTTT. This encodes CASSVQGYSGNTIYF.

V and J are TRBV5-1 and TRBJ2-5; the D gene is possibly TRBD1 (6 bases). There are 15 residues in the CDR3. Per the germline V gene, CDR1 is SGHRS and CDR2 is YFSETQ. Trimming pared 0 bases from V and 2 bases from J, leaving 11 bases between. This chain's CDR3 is CASSLARTAQETQYF. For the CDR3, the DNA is TGCGCCAGCAGCTTGGCCCGGACAGCTCAAGAGACCCAGTACTTC.

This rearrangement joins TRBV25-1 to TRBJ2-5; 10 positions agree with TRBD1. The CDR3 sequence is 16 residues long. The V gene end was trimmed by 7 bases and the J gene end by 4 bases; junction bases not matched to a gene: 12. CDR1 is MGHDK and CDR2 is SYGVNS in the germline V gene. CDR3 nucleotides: TGTGCCAGCACTTCCGCCGGGACAGGGGTTTCAGAGACCCAGTACTTC. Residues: CASTSAGTGVSETQYF.

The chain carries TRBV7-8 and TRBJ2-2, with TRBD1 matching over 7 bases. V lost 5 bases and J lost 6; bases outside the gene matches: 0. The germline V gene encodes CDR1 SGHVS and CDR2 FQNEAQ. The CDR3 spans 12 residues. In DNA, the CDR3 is TGTGCCAGCAGCAGGGGGCCCGGGGAGCTGTTTTTT. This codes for CASSRGPGELFF.

CDR3 residues: CASSQALAGALEQYF. The CDR3 DNA reads TGTGCCAGCAGCCAAGCTCTAGCGGGGGCCTTGGAGCAGTACTTC. V is TRBV4-2 and J is TRBJ2-7, with 10 bases aligning to TRBD2. CDR1 is LGHNA, CDR2 YNFKEQ, per germline. This CDR3 has 15 residues. V was pared by 1 base and J by 7 bases, with 7 bases of the junction left unmatched.

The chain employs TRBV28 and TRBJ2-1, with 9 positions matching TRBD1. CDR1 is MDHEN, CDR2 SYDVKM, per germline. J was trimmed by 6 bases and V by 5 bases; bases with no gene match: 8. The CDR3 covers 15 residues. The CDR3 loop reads CASSGGDRDINEQFF. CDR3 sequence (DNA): TGTGCCAGCAGTGGGGGGGACAGGGACATCAATGAGCAGTTCTTC. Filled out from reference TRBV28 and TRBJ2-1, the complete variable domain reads DVKVTQSSRYLVKRTGEKVFLECVQDMDHENMFWYRQDPGLGLRLIYFSYDVKMKEKGDIPEGYSVSREKKERFSLILESASTNQTSMYLCASSGGDRDINEQFFGPGTRLTVL.

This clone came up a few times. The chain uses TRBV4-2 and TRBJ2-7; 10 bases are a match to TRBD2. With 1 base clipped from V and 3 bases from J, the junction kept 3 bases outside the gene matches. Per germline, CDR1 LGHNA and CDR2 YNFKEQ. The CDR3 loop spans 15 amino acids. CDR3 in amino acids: CASSQGASGSYEQYF. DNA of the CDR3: TGTGCCAGCAGCCAAGGGGCTAGCGGGAGCTACGAGCAGTACTTC.

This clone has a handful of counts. Written as DNA, the CDR3 is TGTGCTAGTGGTCGAGGGGACAGGGCGGCAGATACGCAGTATTTT. As protein: CASGRGDRAADTQYF. The chain is built from TRBV12-5 and TRBJ2-3; 9 bases are a match to TRBD1. The junction had 7 bases not matched to a gene; V was cut back by 5 bases and J by 4 bases. Germline-derived CDR1 and CDR2 are LGHNT and FRNRAP. The CDR3 is made up of 15 amino acids.

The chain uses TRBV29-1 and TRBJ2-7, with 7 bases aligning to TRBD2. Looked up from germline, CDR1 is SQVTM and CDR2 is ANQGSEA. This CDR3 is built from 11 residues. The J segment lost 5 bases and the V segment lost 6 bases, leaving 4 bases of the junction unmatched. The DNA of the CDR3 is TGCAGCGTCTGGGAGGGAAACGAGCAGTACTTC. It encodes CSVWEGNEQYF.

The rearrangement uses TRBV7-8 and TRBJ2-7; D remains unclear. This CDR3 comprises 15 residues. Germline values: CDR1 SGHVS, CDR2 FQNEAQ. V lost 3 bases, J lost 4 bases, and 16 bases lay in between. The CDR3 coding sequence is TGTGCCAGCAGCTTTCTCCCGTGGCAGACTTACGAGCAGTACTTC. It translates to CASSFLPWQTYEQYF.

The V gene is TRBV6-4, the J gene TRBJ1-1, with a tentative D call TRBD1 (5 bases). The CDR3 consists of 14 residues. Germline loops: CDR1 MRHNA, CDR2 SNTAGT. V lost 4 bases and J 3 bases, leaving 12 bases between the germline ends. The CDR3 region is CASSGGTDYTEAFF. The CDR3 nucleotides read TGTGCCAGCAGTGGCGGGACTGACTACACTGAAGCTTTCTTT.

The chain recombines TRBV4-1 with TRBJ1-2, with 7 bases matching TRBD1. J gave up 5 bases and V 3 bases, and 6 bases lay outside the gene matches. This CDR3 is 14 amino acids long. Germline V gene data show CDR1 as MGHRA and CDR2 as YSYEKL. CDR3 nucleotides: TGCGCCAGCAGCCAGCCACAGGGGCAGTATGGCTACACCTTC. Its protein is CASSQPQGQYGYTF.

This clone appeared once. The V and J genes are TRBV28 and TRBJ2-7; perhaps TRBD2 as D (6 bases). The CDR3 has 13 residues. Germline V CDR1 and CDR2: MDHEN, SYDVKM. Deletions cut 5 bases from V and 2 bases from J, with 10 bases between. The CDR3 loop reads CASSVSGPYEQYF. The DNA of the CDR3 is TGTGCCAGCAGTGTTAGCGGACCCTACGAGCAGTACTTC.

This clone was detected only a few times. The CDR3 spells CASSEGGQLSNQPQHF. CDR3 coding DNA: TGTGCCAGCAGTGAGGGGGGGCAGCTAAGCAATCAGCCCCAGCATTTT. The chain links TRBV25-1 to TRBJ1-5; D is perhaps TRBD1 (6 bases). Looked up from germline, CDR1 is MGHDK and CDR2 is SYGVNS. CDR3 length: 16 amino acids. V lost 3 bases and J 1 base, leaving 13 bases between the germline ends. Using reference TRBV25-1 and TRBJ1-5 for the parts outside the CDR3, the full variable domain is EADIYQTPRYLVIGTGKKITLECSQTMGHDKMYWYQQDPGMELHLIHYSYGVNSTEKGDLSSESTVSRIRTEHFPLTLESARPSHTSQYLCASSEGGQLSNQPQHFGDGTRLSIL.